The next 25 T cell receptor beta chains were all read from a single sample in a study of blood T cell repertoires in COVID-19. Assay: immunoSEQ multiplex PCR; the TCRdb copy retains only in-frame clones and omits some. The sample shows approximately 97,000 clones, about 85% of them seen only once. Sequences were obtained from peripheral blood. The receptors were sampled from a human donor in a cohort sampled during active COVID-19.

This chain connects TRBV5-5 to TRBJ2-7; 13 bases line up with TRBD2. Germline values: CDR1 SGHKS, CDR2 YYEKEE (reference sequence). The junction had 8 bases not matched to a gene; V was cut back by 4 bases and J by 7 bases. The CDR3 has 15 amino acids. The CDR3 DNA is TGTGCCAGCAGCCCTGAGACTAGCGGGGGGTGGGAGCAGTACTTC. The encoded protein is CASSPETSGGWEQYF.

This sequence joins TRBV3-1 (or the pseudogene TRBV3-2) and TRBJ1-2; 7 bases line up with TRBD1. Losses at the gene ends were 1 base for V and 4 bases for J; bases not matched to a gene: 6. This CDR3 is 15 amino acids long. CDR1 is LGHDT, CDR2 YNNKEL, per germline (reference sequence). DNA of the CDR3: TGTGCCAGCAGCCAAGCAAGCTACAGGGGCTATGGCTACACCTTC. Translation gives CASSQASYRGYGYTF.

V gene TRBV3-1 (or the pseudogene TRBV3-2) combines with J gene TRBJ2-1, with D unclear. Trimming left V 4 bases short and J 1 base short, with 11 bases between. In germline, CDR1 is LGHDT, CDR2 YNNKEL (reference sequence). There are 15 residues in the CDR3. The CDR3 loop reads CASSPTPISYNEQFF. Here the CDR3 DNA reads TGTGCCAGCAGCCCGACACCCATTTCCTACAATGAGCAGTTCTTC.

This chain connects TRBV5-1 to TRBJ1-1, with 7 bases matching TRBD1. Germline CDR1 is SGHRS and CDR2 is YFSETQ. The V segment lost 0 bases and the J segment 2 bases; nucleotides outside the gene matches: 4. CDR3 length equals 15 residues. The CDR3 DNA follows: TGCGCCAGCAGCTTGGGAGGGGGCGTAAACACTGAAGCTTTCTTT. It yields the protein CASSLGGGVNTEAFF.

This clone has only one observation. The chain links TRBV30 to TRBJ1-2; 7 nucleotides match TRBD1. Looked up from germline, CDR1 is GTSNPN and CDR2 is SVGIG (reference sequence). The CDR3 covers 13 residues. Germline trimming cut 5 bases from V and 4 bases from J; bases unmatched to any gene: 7. Here the CDR3 DNA reads TGTGCCTGGGAGGGGGCCAGGGGCTATGGCTACACCTTC. Encoded protein: CAWEGARGYGYTF.

The J gene is TRBJ1-6, the V gene TRBV11-3; D uncertain. Between the trimmed V and J ends, which lost 0 bases and 7 bases, there was a span of 4 bases. This CDR3 spans 13 amino acids. Germline V gives CDR1 SGHNT, CDR2 YENEEA. This CDR3 is CASSLDQNSPLHF. The CDR3 nucleotides are TGTGCCAGCAGCTTAGATCAGAATTCACCCCTCCACTTT.

The chain carries TRBV9 and TRBJ2-5, with D perhaps TRBD1 (5 bases). Trimming pared 3 bases from V and 5 bases from J, leaving 14 bases between. This CDR3 region has 14 residues. Germline-derived CDR1 and CDR2 are SGDLS and YYNGEE. The CDR3 protein is CASSGPGARETQYF. CDR3 DNA: TGTGCCAGCAGCGGGCCTGGGGCAAGGGAGACCCAGTACTTC.

V and J are TRBV4-3 and TRBJ2-7, with D tentatively TRBD2 (6 bases). The CDR3 contains 17 residues. Germline V gene lookup returns CDR1 LGHNA and CDR2 YSLEER. V lost 0 bases and J lost 5, with 20 bases in between. The DNA of the CDR3 is TGCGCCAGCAGCCAAGATTGGAGGGGAGGCCAGCGGAACGAGCAGTACTTC. It encodes CASSQDWRGGQRNEQYF.

The chain employs TRBV19 and TRBJ2-7; TRBD1 agrees at 7 bases. Germline CDR1 is LNHDA and CDR2 is SQIVND (reference sequence). The CDR3 loop spans 14 amino acids. The ends lost 5 bases at V and 2 bases at J; junction bases unmatched: 6. In nucleotides, the CDR3 is TGTGCCAGTAGTTTTACAGGGGCCCCCTACGAGCAGTACTTC. Translating it yields CASSFTGAPYEQYF.

The V gene is TRBV29-1, the J gene TRBJ1-1; 11 bases are a match to TRBD1. The germline V gene has CDR1 SQVTM and CDR2 ANQGSEA. V was pared by 7 bases and J by 0 bases, with 19 bases of the junction left unmatched. The CDR3 extends over 19 amino acids. CDR3 sequence reads: CSALRSGTGGTRLNTEAFF. The DNA of the CDR3 is TGCAGCGCCCTCCGGTCGGGGACAGGGGGAACTCGCCTGAACACTGAAGCTTTCTTT.

The chain combines TRBV5-1 with TRBJ2-1; D is possibly TRBD2 (6 bases). This CDR3 spans 12 amino acids. The germline V gene encodes CDR1 SGHRS and CDR2 YFSETQ. V dropped 4 bases and J dropped 12 bases, with 14 bases sitting between them. CDR3: CASSIGTGRQFF. The CDR3 bases are TGCGCCAGCAGCATTGGGACTGGCAGGCAGTTCTTC.

V gene TRBV19 combines with J gene TRBJ2-5; TRBD1 matches at 10 bases. Germline V gene data show CDR1 as LNHDA and CDR2 as SQIVND (reference sequence). The V and J ends lost 6 bases and 4 bases, in that order; junction bases with no gene match: 11. CDR3 length: 16 amino acids. CDR3 nucleotides: TGTGCCAGTAGGGGGACAGGGGAGCCGAGTGGAGAGACCCAGTACTTC. As protein: CASRGTGEPSGETQYF.

The sample holds one count of this clone. The rearrangement uses TRBV5-1 and TRBJ2-1, with 7 bases aligning to TRBD1. The J segment lost 6 bases and the V segment lost 2 bases, leaving 2 bases of the junction unmatched. Germline-derived CDR1 and CDR2 are SGHRS and YFSETQ. There are 13 residues in the CDR3. Here the CDR3 reads CASSLRDSNEQFF. The DNA for the CDR3 is TGCGCCAGCAGCTTACGGGACAGCAATGAGCAGTTCTTC.

The chain has TRBV7-8 and TRBJ2-5, with a weak D call TRBD1 (5 bases). Germline CDR1 reads SGHVS; CDR2 reads FQNEAQ. This CDR3 region has 14 residues. The germline V and J ends were trimmed by 1 base and 5 bases, with 11 bases remaining between them. The CDR3, as DNA: TGTGCCAGCAGCTTAGGCCACAGGATGGAGACCCAGTACTTC. Residues: CASSLGHRMETQYF.

The rearrangement links TRBV28 to TRBJ2-6; D is undetermined. The CDR3 sequence is 14 residues long. Trimming left V 4 bases short and J 1 base short, with 5 bases between. Germline V gene sequence: CDR1 MDHEN, CDR2 SYDVKM. CDR3 amino acids: CASSSGSGANVLTF. In DNA, the CDR3 is TGTGCCAGCAGTTCAGGTTCTGGGGCCAACGTCCTGACTTTC.

The rearrangement joins TRBV7-7 to TRBJ2-1, with 11 positions matching TRBD2. Germline loops: CDR1 SSHAT, CDR2 FNYEAQ (reference sequence). This CDR3 is 15 amino acids long. Trimming at V came to 1 base and at J to 8 bases, leaving 4 bases not matched to a gene. Written as DNA, the CDR3 is TGTGCCAGCAGCTTAGAACTAGCGGGAGCCCATGAGCAGTTCTTC. As protein: CASSLELAGAHEQFF.

The chain is built from TRBV29-1 and TRBJ1-5; D gene ambiguous. Germline V gives CDR1 SQVTM, CDR2 ANQGSEA. Trimming pared 7 bases from V and 6 bases from J, leaving 16 bases between. The CDR3 is made up of 13 amino acids. Here the CDR3 DNA reads TGCAGCGCCCACGACGGGGTGGGTCAGCCCCAGCATTTT. Translated, it gives CSAHDGVGQPQHF.

V gene TRBV7-2 combines with J gene TRBJ2-3; 9 nucleotides match TRBD1. Trimming cost V 4 bases and J 3 bases; bases outside gene matches: 5. Germline V gives CDR1 SGHTA, CDR2 FQGNSA. The CDR3 spans 15 residues. CDR3 sequence (DNA): TGTGCCAGCAGCTCGGACAGGGGTAAAACAGATACGCAGTATTTT. As protein: CASSSDRGKTDTQYF. Full variable domain (missing parts from reference TRBV7-2 and TRBJ2-3): GAGVSQSPSNKVTEKGKDVELRCDPISGHTALYWYRQSLGQGLEFLIYFQGNSAPDKSGLPSDRFSAERTGGSVSTLTIQRTQQEDSAVYLCASSSDRGKTDTQYFGPGTRLTVL.

The chain links TRBV3-1 (or the pseudogene TRBV3-2) to TRBJ1-2; weak D call: TRBD1 (6 bases). V was clipped by 4 bases and J by 7 bases, with 16 bases between them. This CDR3 contains 14 residues. CDR1 and CDR2 (germline): LGHDT, YNNKEL (reference sequence). The CDR3 region is CASSRRDIEGGYTF. The CDR3 DNA is TGTGCCAGCAGCCGTAGGGACATCGAGGGTGGCTACACCTTC.

This sequence joins TRBV28 and TRBJ2-7; 8 bases agree with TRBD2. This CDR3 is 17 amino acids long. V dropped 5 bases and J dropped 3; count of bases not matched to a gene: 15. The germline gives CDR1 MDHEN, CDR2 SYDVKM. The CDR3 loop is CASSLYNLAGPNYEQYF. The CDR3 DNA reads as TGTGCCAGCAGTCTATACAACTTAGCGGGGCCAAACTACGAGCAGTACTTC. The whole variable domain, remainder taken from reference TRBV28 and TRBJ2-7, is DVKVTQSSRYLVKRTGEKVFLECVQDMDHENMFWYRQDPGLGLRLIYFSYDVKMKEKGDIPEGYSVSREKKERFSLILESASTNQTSMYLCASSLYNLAGPNYEQYFGPGTRLTVT.

The chain uses TRBV29-1 and TRBJ2-2, with 7 nucleotides matching TRBD1. Losses at the gene ends were 6 bases for V and 5 bases for J; bases not matched to a gene: 9. The CDR3 covers 14 residues. Germline V gives CDR1 SQVTM, CDR2 ANQGSEA. This chain's CDR3 is CSVAGQGDTGELFF. The CDR3 region has the DNA TGCAGCGTCGCCGGGCAGGGGGATACCGGGGAGCTGTTTTTT.

This rearrangement joins TRBV5-4 to TRBJ1-2; TRBD1 agrees at 7 bases. CDR3 length equals 15 residues. The V and J ends lost 7 bases and 0 bases, in that order; junction bases with no gene match: 9. Germline assignment: CDR1 SGHNT and CDR2 YYREEE (reference sequence). CDR3 sequence: CASLTQGNPNYGYTF. The CDR3 bases are TGTGCCAGCCTGACACAGGGGAACCCTAACTATGGCTACACCTTC.

The V gene is TRBV10-3, the J gene TRBJ2-3, with 9 bases identical to TRBD2. After removal of 6 bases from V and 0 bases from J, the junction contained 7 bases not matched to a gene. CDR3 length: 16 residues. Per the germline V gene, CDR1 is ENHRY and CDR2 is SYGVKD. The CDR3, as DNA: TGTGCCATCAGGGGGGGTCTAGCGGGGAGCACAGATACGCAGTATTTT. Translation gives CAIRGGLAGSTDTQYF.

V gene TRBV30 combines with J gene TRBJ1-6; D is uncertain. Trimming pared 0 bases from V and 6 bases from J, leaving 9 bases between. The germline V gene has CDR1 GTSNPN and CDR2 SVGIG (reference sequence). This CDR3 has 14 residues. In nucleotides, the CDR3 is TGTGCCTGGAGTGTCCGGGTTGGTAATTCACCCCTCCACTTT. Translation: CAWSVRVGNSPLHF.

CDR3 in DNA: TGTGCCAGCAGTTTAGCCAGGAACACTGAAGCTTTCTTT. Amino acid sequence: CASSLARNTEAFF. The genes are TRBV12-3 or TRBV12-4 and TRBJ1-1; D unclear. CDR3 length: 13 amino acids. V lost 0 bases to trimming and J lost 1 base, with 3 bases between them.